The rows below give T cell receptor beta chains drawn from one sample of a study of graft-versus-host responses after intestinal transplantation. The antigens these receptors bind are not known. The method was immunoSEQ multiplex PCR; TCRdb's version includes in-frame clones alone and lacks a portion of them. The sample lists 96,000 or so clones; around nine tenths were seen once. Material: unstimulated CD4+ T cells sorted from spleen or lymph node cells, obtained before intestinal transplant. These receptors originate from a human donor who received an intestinal transplant. The CDR3 runs from the conserved cysteine through the conserved F or W. D genes are given only for firm matches. Clone size is given for some rows only: seen once, a few or many times, or a class if the clone is expanded.

j_call v_call d_call clone_size cdr3_aa cdr3_nt
TRBJ1-2 TRBV30 NA NA CAWSVQGGYTF TGTGCCTGGAGTGTACAGGGAGGCTACACCTTC
TRBJ2-1 TRBV12-5 TRBD1 NA CASGIRDRGFGRTYNEQFF TGTGCTAGTGGCATCCGGGACAGGGGGTTCGGGAGGACCTACAATGAGCAGTTCTTC
TRBJ1-6 TRBV4-2 NA NA CASSQARRGVGNSPLHF TGTGCCAGCAGCCAAGCTCGACGGGGAGTGGGTAATTCACCCCTCCACTTT
TRBJ2-7 TRBV10-3 TRBD1 NA CATRTGGSEQYF TGTGCCACTAGGACAGGGGGGAGCGAGCAGTACTTC
TRBJ2-3 TRBV7-2 NA NA CASSRLVGGTQYF TGTGCCAGCAGCCGGCTGGTAGGCGGGACGCAGTATTTT
TRBJ1-2 TRBV11-3 NA NA CASSLDGTQRGYTF TGTGCCAGCAGCTTAGATGGAACACAGCGGGGCTACACCTTC
TRBJ1-2 TRBV4-2 NA NA CASSQDYSEGGYTF TGTGCCAGCAGCCAAGATTATTCGGAGGGGGGCTACACCTTC
TRBJ2-7 TRBV19 NA few CASSMAPRPGEEQYF TGTGCCAGTAGTATGGCCCCCCGGCCAGGGGAGGAGCAGTACTTC
TRBJ2-7 TRBV28 TRBD1 NA CASSSRQGAYEQYF TGTGCCAGCAGTTCCCGACAGGGGGCGTACGAGCAGTACTTC
TRBJ2-5 TRBV18 TRBD1 NA CASSRDRHETQYF TGTGCCAGCTCACGGGACAGGCATGAGACCCAGTACTTC
TRBJ1-3 TRBV2 NA few CASSDGGGTPGNTIYF TGTGCCAGCAGTGATGGCGGGGGGACGCCCGGAAACACCATATATTTT
TRBJ1-2 TRBV5-1 NA NA CASSLDTHYGYTF TGCGCCAGCAGCTTGGACACACACTATGGCTACACCTTC
TRBJ2-2 TRBV27 NA NA CASSFSAPTGELFF TGTGCCAGCAGTTTTAGCGCCCCCACCGGGGAGCTGTTTTTT
TRBJ2-2 TRBV11-2 NA NA CASSQEPGELFF TGTGCCAGCAGCCAGGAACCCGGGGAGCTGTTTTTT